The rows below give T cell receptor beta chains drawn from one sample of a study of T cell changes during pregnancy in multiple sclerosis. Measured with immunoSEQ multiplex PCR; TCRdb has only the in-frame clones, and not every one. The table lists 90,000 to 150,000 clones, around 93% of them singletons, with under 7% in the top ten. The sequencing here drew on peripheral blood, taken before pregnancy. The origin of the receptors is a female donor with multiple sclerosis, enrolled in a pregnancy study. CDR3s include the opening cysteine and the closing phenylalanine or tryptophan. A D gene is named only where the DNA matches it firmly. Some rows mark clone size as missing; the rest say once, few, many or name a class of expanded clone.

TRBD1	-	TRBV5-6	TRBJ1-2	CASRPQGGPYGYTF	TGTGCCAGCAGGCCACAGGGGGGGCCTTATGGCTACACCTTC
TRBD1	-	TRBV2	TRBJ2-3	CASEGAIWEDTQYF	TGTGCCAGCGAGGGGGCTATTTGGGAAGATACGCAGTATTTT
-	-	TRBV6-1	TRBJ1-6	CASSPYKNNSPLHF	TGTGCCAGCAGTCCATACAAAAATAATTCACCCCTCCACTTT
TRBD2	-	TRBV29-1	TRBJ2-3	CSVEMASGLRTDTQYF	TGCAGCGTTGAAATGGCTAGCGGGTTACGCACAGATACGCAGTATTTT
TRBD1	-	TRBV6-1	TRBJ2-7	CASSEITGTAYEQYF	TGTGCCAGCAGTGAGATAACCGGGACAGCCTACGAGCAGTACTTC
-	-	TRBV4-1	TRBJ1-2	CASSQRDLTYGYTF	TGCGCCAGCAGCCAAAGGGACTTGACGTATGGCTACACCTTC
-	-	TRBV6-1	TRBJ1-3	CASTLGQLGNTIYF	TGTGCCAGCACCTTGGGACAACTGGGGAACACCATATATTTT
TRBD1	-	TRBV28	TRBJ2-7	CASRDRDRVIYEQYF	TGTGCCAGCAGGGACCGGGACAGAGTTATCTACGAGCAGTACTTC
TRBD2	-	TRBV2	TRBJ2-1	CASSEAASGRWDEQFF	TGTGCCAGCAGTGAAGCCGCTAGCGGGAGATGGGATGAGCAGTTCTTC
-	-	TRBV6-1	TRBJ1-5	CASSAAGPSNQPQHF	TGTGCCAGCAGTGCCGCGGGACCGAGCAATCAGCCCCAGCATTTT
TRBD1	-	TRBV7-3	TRBJ2-2	CASSNGQVLNTGELFF	TGTGCCAGCAGCAACGGACAGGTCCTCAACACCGGGGAGCTGTTTTTT
TRBD2	-	TRBV15	TRBJ2-1	CATSRRSSGGPPRYNEQFF	TGTGCCACCAGCAGAAGGTCTAGCGGAGGCCCCCCCAGGTACAATGAGCAGTTCTTC
-	-	TRBV7-9	TRBJ1-3	CASSWYNSGNTIYF	TGTGCCAGCAGCTGGTATAATAGTGGAAACACCATATATTTT
TRBD1	-	TRBV18	TRBJ1-1	CASSPKGQGPNTEAFF	TGTGCCAGCTCACCAAAGGGACAGGGGCCGAACACTGAAGCTTTCTTT
-	-	TRBV6-6	TRBJ1-3	CASSYGRGLGGNTIYF	TGTGCCAGCAGTTATGGGAGGGGATTGGGTGGAAACACCATATATTTT
TRBD1	-	TRBV7-9	TRBJ1-1	CASSLDRWVTEAFF	TGTGCCAGCAGCTTGGACAGGTGGGTCACTGAAGCTTTCTTT
TRBD2	-	TRBV18	TRBJ2-7	CASSPVSGGYEQYF	TGTGCCAGCTCACCGGTTTCGGGGGGGTACGAGCAGTACTTC
TRBD2	-	TRBV6-1	TRBJ2-1	CASSGTSGGEQFF	TGTGCCAGCAGTGGGACTAGCGGGGGTGAGCAGTTCTTC
-	-	TRBV1	TRBJ1-5	CTSSHPAGGKPQHF	TGCACCAGCAGCCACCCCGCGGGGGGTAAGCCCCAGCATTTT
-	-	TRBV25-1	TRBJ1-4	CASSHTVTTNEKLFF	TGTGCCAGCAGTCATACGGTCACAACTAATGAAAAACTGTTTTTT
-	-	TRBV5-4	TRBJ1-2	CASSLKGGTNYGYTF	TGTGCCAGCAGCTTGAAAGGGGGTACTAACTATGGCTACACCTTC
-	-	TRBV29-1	TRBJ1-2	CSVTMGGFYGYTF	TGCAGCGTCACCATGGGGGGGTTCTATGGCTACACCTTC
-	-	TRBV10-3	TRBJ2-7	CAISERQGSYEQYF	TGTGCCATCAGCGAGAGGCAGGGGAGCTACGAGCAGTACTTC
-	-	TRBV28	TRBJ1-5	CASSLFRSSNQPQHF	TGTGCCAGCAGTTTATTCCGGTCTAGCAATCAGCCCCAGCATTTT
-	-	TRBV9	TRBJ2-7	CASSATWNEQYF	TGTGCCAGCAGCGCGACTTGGAACGAGCAGTACTTC
TRBD2	-	TRBV5-1	TRBJ2-3	CASSSRTSGSTDTQYF	TGCGCCAGCAGCTCCCGGACTAGCGGGAGTACAGATACGCAGTATTTT
-	-	TRBV5-1	TRBJ1-3	CASSLEGTPSSTIYF	TGCGCCAGCAGCTTAGAGGGGACACCATCCTCGACCATATATTTT
-	-	TRBV19	TRBJ1-4	CASSFITGTNEKLFF	TGTGCCAGTAGCTTCATTACAGGAACTAATGAAAAACTGTTTTTT
-	-	TRBV28	TRBJ2-5	CASSEAPYQETQYF	TGTGCCAGCAGTGAGGCCCCGTACCAAGAGACCCAGTACTTC
-	-	TRBV10-1	TRBJ2-7	CARQGRELYEQYF	TGCGCCAGGCAGGGGCGGGAGCTATACGAGCAGTACTTC
-	-	TRBV5-4	TRBJ2-1	CASSLATVSSWGNEQFF	TGTGCCAGCAGCTTGGCGACAGTAAGTAGTTGGGGCAATGAGCAGTTCTTC
TRBD1	many	TRBV2	TRBJ1-2	CASSGGRQGAEIGGYTF	TGTGCCAGCAGTGGAGGGAGACAGGGGGCGGAAATTGGCGGCTACACCTTC
TRBD1	-	TRBV7-9	TRBJ2-2	CASSPWDREGTGELFF	TGTGCCAGCAGCCCTTGGGACAGGGAAGGCACCGGGGAGCTGTTTTTT
-	-	TRBV6-6	TRBJ2-4	CASSPTELAKNIQYF	TGTGCCAGCAGCCCTACAGAGCTAGCCAAAAACATTCAGTACTTC
-	once	TRBV28	TRBJ1-5	CASSSTPSIKPQHF	TGTGCCAGCAGTTCCACTCCCTCAATCAAACCCCAGCATTTT
-	-	TRBV4-1	TRBJ2-7	CASSQDRGSSNEQYF	TGCGCCAGCAGCCAAGACCGGGGGTCTAGCAACGAGCAGTACTTC
TRBD1	-	TRBV6-6	TRBJ1-5	CASSSYRGLGNQPQHF	TGTGCCAGCAGCTCATACAGGGGCCTGGGCAATCAGCCCCAGCATTTT
-	-	TRBV10-2	TRBJ2-5	CASSAVRIETQYF	TGCGCCAGCAGTGCCGTCAGAATAGAGACCCAGTACTTC
TRBD2	few	TRBV27	TRBJ2-1	CASSVLAADNEQFF	TGTGCCAGCAGTGTGCTAGCGGCTGACAATGAGCAGTTCTTC